Shown below are 3 T cell receptor beta chains from a single sample sequenced in a study of vaccination and CD4 T cells after COVID-19 (dated by TCRdb to between 2021 and 2022). What the treatment or condition label conveys for this sample: approximately 9-day PBMC culture with coronavirus spike peptide pools or control peptides (ViraFEST assay). Which antigens these TCRs recognize remains unknown. The method behind the library was PCR. The instrument was an Illumina iSeq 100. DNA from cultured CD4+ T cells was subjected to TCR sequencing with the Oncomine TCR Beta short-read assay at the Johns Hopkins FTIC core. TCRdb ran its own pipeline on the public reads, namely fastp trimming at Q25 and MiXCR clone calling, and kept in-frame beta chains. Entries are consolidated by CDR3 protein sequence, retaining the most common genes and DNA. This sample is represented by some 7,600 distinct CDR3 sequences; 20% to 25% of them were singletons. The ten largest clones add up to about 22% of the sample.

Source: CD4+ T cells from blood, cultured in vitro, taken after SARS-CoV-2 vaccination. These receptors were obtained from a human donor who had recovered from COVID-19.

The sample holds a few counts of this clonotype. The chain links TRBV7-2 to TRBJ1-1; D ambiguous. The CDR3 has 14 amino acids. V gave up 6 bases and J gave up 4 bases, with 15 bases separating them. Looked up from germline, CDR1 is SGHTA and CDR2 is FQGNSA. CDR3 DNA: TGTGCCAGCAGGTCAAATGGGCGGGGCACTGAAGCTTTCTTT. Translation: CASRSNGRGTEAFF.

This clonotype is labeled as medium-sized (0.01 to 0.1%). The chain employs TRBV6-1 and TRBJ2-7, with D tentatively TRBD1 (6 bases). The CDR3 loop spans 15 amino acids. The germline gives CDR1 MNHNS, CDR2 SASEGT. The V end lost 6 bases, the J end lost 0 bases, and 15 bases lay between the germline ends. CDR3: CASRPRLDSSYEQYF. Here the CDR3 DNA reads TGTGCCAGCAGACCCCGACTGGACAGCTCCTACGAGCAGTACTTC.

The V gene is TRBV28, the J gene TRBJ2-1; D gene ambiguous. Germline CDR1 MDHEN, CDR2 SYDVKM. Trimming took off 8 bases at V and 5 bases at J, with 16 bases between the two ends. This CDR3 has 14 amino acids. CDR3 amino acids: CASSGVGRDNEQFF. The DNA of the CDR3 is TGTGCCAGCTCCGGCGTTGGTCGAGACAATGAGCAGTTCTTC.